The TCR beta chain under discussion was sequenced for a study of Graves' ophthalmopathy and Graves' hyperthyroidism. The term stable hyperthyroidism indicated an absence of ophthalmopathy within 18 months of follow-up. The study's findings and limits: Most expanded thyroid clonotypes above 0.001 frequency also appeared in blood. The model flagged ophthalmopathy progression at approximately 70% sensitivity and 72.22% specificity.

J was trimmed by 11 bases and V by 3 bases; bases with no gene match: 9. The CDR3 spans 12 residues. CDR1 and CDR2 from the germline V gene are DFQATT and SNEGSKA (reference sequence). RNA served as the template for amplifying TCR beta CDR3 regions. An opening RT-PCR round employed HTBI primers and preceded a second-round multiplex PCR. TCRdb recomputed calls from the multiplex PCR reads with MiXCR, one row per CDR3 protein. The sample holds hundreds of thousands of distinct CDR3 sequences, about 24% seen once. This clonotype has ten or more counts. What it binds is not known. The sample taken for sequencing was peripheral blood. The chain links TRBV20-1 to TRBJ1-1; 7 bases match TRBD1. This TCR came from a woman between 18 and 30 years old with stable Graves' hyperthyroidism. Some clones in this sample may be carry-over from other donors' samples. The CDR3 DNA follows: TGCAGTGCTAGGCCTACAGGGGCTAGGGCTTTCTTT. The encoded protein is CSARPTGARAFF.